A selection of T cell receptor beta chains follows, all from one sample in a study of T cell responses to AZD1222 COVID-19 vaccine. Using immunoSEQ multiplex PCR, the repertoire was profiled, and TCRdb retains in-frame clones only, with some absent. The sample contains approximately 170,000 clones, roughly 85% of which appear only once. The sample consisted of peripheral blood, taken 28 days after the second AZD1222 dose. Every receptor here comes from an adult who received the AZD1222 COVID-19 vaccine. Both conserved end residues are part of each CDR3. D genes are given only for firm matches. Clone size is shown for a subset of rows, as once, few, many or a class of expanded clone.

J: TRBJ2-5; V: TRBV4-3; D: NA; size: NA; CDR3: CASSQDMGTRETQYF; DNA: TGCGCCAGCAGCCAAGATATGGGAACAAGGGAGACCCAGTACTTC
J: TRBJ2-7; V: TRBV10-3; D: TRBD1; size: NA; CDR3: CAIRDRGIDEQYF; DNA: TGTGCCATCCGAGACAGGGGCATCGACGAGCAGTACTTC
J: TRBJ2-2; V: TRBV7-6; D: NA; size: NA; CDR3: CASSPGGVPTNTGELFF; DNA: TGTGCCAGCAGCCCCGGGGGCGTACCGACGAACACCGGGGAGCTGTTTTTT
J: TRBJ1-2; V: TRBV2; D: NA; size: NA; CDR3: CASSEALSVAGF; DNA: TGTGCCAGCAGTGAAGCGCTTTCAGTTGCGGGCTTC
J: TRBJ2-1; V: TRBV19; D: TRBD2; size: NA; CDR3: CASKRRGLAGDSYNEQFF; DNA: TGTGCCAGTAAGCGTCGGGGGCTAGCGGGGGACTCCTACAATGAGCAGTTCTTC
J: TRBJ1-2; V: TRBV19; D: TRBD1; size: few; CDR3: CASSRDRGINYGYTF; DNA: TGTGCCAGTTCCCGGGACAGGGGGATAAACTATGGCTACACCTTC
J: TRBJ1-2; V: TRBV7-8; D: NA; size: NA; CDR3: CASSLEGRGYGYTF; DNA: TGTGCCAGCAGCTTAGAGGGGAGAGGCTATGGCTACACCTTC
J: TRBJ2-7; V: TRBV11-2; D: TRBD2; size: NA; CDR3: CASSLWLAGFDEQYF; DNA: TGTGCCAGCAGCTTATGGCTAGCGGGGTTCGACGAGCAGTACTTC
J: TRBJ1-2; V: TRBV7-6; D: NA; size: NA; CDR3: CASSLDRGPGYGYTF; DNA: TGTGCCAGCAGCTTAGATCGGGGTCCGGGCTATGGCTACACCTTC
J: TRBJ2-7; V: TRBV28; D: TRBD2; size: NA; CDR3: CASASGGYEQYF; DNA: TGTGCCAGTGCTAGCGGGGGGTACGAGCAGTACTTC
J: TRBJ2-2; V: TRBV7-8; D: NA; size: NA; CDR3: CASSYGRSTLGELFF; DNA: TGTGCCAGCAGCTATGGACGGAGTACTTTAGGGGAGCTGTTTTTT
J: TRBJ2-5; V: TRBV18; D: NA; size: NA; CDR3: CASSPPSRDETQYF; DNA: TGTGCCAGCTCACCACCAAGCAGGGACGAGACCCAGTACTTC
J: TRBJ1-1; V: TRBV4-2; D: NA; size: NA; CDR3: CASSPGGDTEAFF; DNA: TGTGCCAGCAGCCCTGGAGGGGACACTGAAGCTTTCTTT
J: TRBJ2-5; V: TRBV9; D: NA; size: NA; CDR3: CASSVGGRRQETQYF; DNA: TGTGCCAGCAGCGTAGGTGGCAGGAGGCAAGAGACCCAGTACTTC
J: TRBJ1-2; V: TRBV30; D: NA; size: NA; CDR3: CAWSSTPTAYYGYTF; DNA: TGTGCCTGGAGTTCGACTCCGACGGCTTACTATGGCTACACCTTC
J: TRBJ2-7; V: TRBV5-1; D: NA; size: NA; CDR3: CASNRDTGYEQYF; DNA: TGCGCCAGCAACAGGGACACGGGCTACGAGCAGTACTTC
J: TRBJ1-3; V: TRBV14; D: NA; size: NA; CDR3: CASSQAGTRGNTIYF; DNA: TGTGCCAGCAGCCAAGCAGGGACCAGAGGAAACACCATATATTTT
J: TRBJ1-2; V: TRBV14; D: NA; size: NA; CDR3: CASSHTGSGYGYTF; DNA: TGTGCCAGCAGCCATACGGGGTCCGGCTATGGCTACACCTTC
J: TRBJ2-7; V: TRBV27; D: TRBD1; size: once; CDR3: CATSRDRTSLYEQYF; DNA: TGTGCCACTTCCCGGGACAGGACGAGTCTCTACGAGCAGTACTTC
J: TRBJ1-1; V: TRBV15; D: NA; size: NA; CDR3: CATSRDIKSGTEAFF; DNA: TGTGCCACCAGCAGAGATATTAAGTCGGGCACTGAAGCTTTCTTT
J: TRBJ2-1; V: TRBV15; D: TRBD2; size: NA; CDR3: CATSRSYSWRGGQGSYNEQFF; DNA: TGTGCCACCAGCAGATCCTACTCATGGCGGGGGGGCCAGGGCTCCTACAATGAGCAGTTCTTC
J: TRBJ1-1; V: TRBV5-4; D: NA; size: NA; CDR3: CASSLPKTGKNTEAFF; DNA: TGTGCCAGCAGTTTGCCCAAAACAGGGAAGAACACTGAAGCTTTCTTT